The 10 T cell receptor beta chains listed next were all sequenced from one sample in a study of OX40 agonist ivuxolimab in advanced cancers. The protocol was immunoSEQ multiplex PCR, while the TCRdb copy is restricted to in-frame clones and leaves out a portion. Here the sample spans around 58,000 clones, 90% to 95% being singletons. The sample consisted of CD4+ or CD8+ T cells sorted from blood, taken in a trial of the OX40 agonist ivuxolimab. Receptors were obtained from an adult with an advanced solid tumor such as melanoma, head and neck, liver or kidney cancer.

The chain combines TRBV6-1 with TRBJ1-1; tentatively, D is TRBD1 (6 bases). This CDR3 contains 14 residues. With 3 bases removed from V and 5 bases from J, the gap between germline ends came to 13 bases. Germline V CDR1 and CDR2: MNHNS, SASEGT. DNA for the CDR3: TGTGCCAGCAGTGACGACAGGACTCGGACTGAAGCTTTCTTT. Amino acids: CASSDDRTRTEAFF.

This sequence joins TRBV7-2 and TRBJ1-2; no clear D. The germline gives CDR1 SGHTA, CDR2 FQGNSA. The CDR3 is made up of 14 amino acids. V lost 5 bases and J 1 base, leaving 11 bases between the germline ends. CDR3 region: CASSPLWINYGYTF. The CDR3 DNA is TGTGCCAGCAGCCCTTTATGGATTAACTATGGCTACACCTTC.

The V call is TRBV6-1, the J call TRBJ2-7; weak D call: TRBD1 (5 bases). Germline lookup yields CDR1 MNHNS and CDR2 SASEGT. This CDR3 region has 14 residues. The germline V and J ends were trimmed by 6 bases and 2 bases, with 14 bases remaining between them. The CDR3 region is CASRATAQAYEQYF. The CDR3 DNA follows: TGTGCCAGCAGAGCGACAGCTCAGGCCTACGAGCAGTACTTC.

The chain recombines TRBV27 with TRBJ2-3; D might be TRBD1 (6 bases). V lost 3 bases and J lost 12, with 13 bases in between. The CDR3 loop spans 12 amino acids. CDR1 is MNHEY, CDR2 SMNVEV, per germline (reference sequence). The CDR3, as DNA: TGTGCCAGCAGTTTCCCAGACAGGAACCAGTATTTT. Translated: CASSFPDRNQYF.

On this clone: The same CDR3 also results from other DNA sequences found in this sample. The chain carries TRBV7-2 and TRBJ2-7; 8 bases agree with TRBD2. Germline V lookup: CDR1 SGHTA, CDR2 FQGNSA. The CDR3 sequence is 16 residues long. Trimming cost V 2 bases and J 1 base; bases outside gene matches: 7. The CDR3 region is CASSLLPSGSSYEQYF. Here the CDR3 DNA reads TGTGCCAGCAGCTTACTTCCTAGCGGGTCTTCCTACGAGCAGTACTTC.

The chain recombines TRBV6-5 with TRBJ2-7; 8 nucleotides match TRBD2. The V gene's germline CDR1 is MNHEY and CDR2 SVGAGI. The junction had 4 bases not matched to a gene; V was cut back by 2 bases and J by 4 bases. The CDR3 extends over 14 amino acids. DNA of the CDR3: TGTGCCAGCAGTTACGGACTAGCAGGTTACGAGCAGTACTTC. Translating gives CASSYGLAGYEQYF.

V gene TRBV5-4 combines with J gene TRBJ2-7; unclear D gene. CDR1 is SGHNT, CDR2 YYREEE, per germline (reference sequence). The CDR3 runs 14 residues. The V end was cut by 1 base, the J end by 0 bases, with 8 bases between. The CDR3 loop is CASSLQPLSYEQYF. In nucleotides, the CDR3 is TGTGCCAGCAGCTTGCAGCCACTCTCCTACGAGCAGTACTTC.

This chain uses TRBV4-2 with TRBJ1-1; D is uncertain. The CDR3 consists of 12 residues. CDR1 is LGHNA, CDR2 YNFKEQ, per germline. V was pared by 1 base and J by 11 bases, with 11 bases between. The CDR3 reads CASSQGVGSAFF. Here the CDR3 DNA reads TGTGCCAGCAGCCAAGGGGTGGGGTCGGCTTTCTTT.

The V gene is TRBV5-1, the J gene TRBJ2-5; TRBD1 agrees at 10 bases. Per germline, CDR1 SGHRS and CDR2 YFSETQ. The CDR3 consists of 15 residues. Trimming took 2 bases from V and 5 from J; bases not matched to a gene: 6. CDR3 bases: TGCGCCAGCAGCTTTGGTGACAGGGGGCTGGAGACCCAGTACTTC. Protein product: CASSFGDRGLETQYF.

The count of this clone is one. This chain uses TRBV11-1 with TRBJ2-1, with D unresolved. Trimming removed 5 bases from V and 11 bases from J, with 13 bases in between. This CDR3 region has 12 residues. Per the germline V gene, CDR1 is SGHAT and CDR2 is FQDESV (reference sequence). The CDR3 sequence is CASSPRVWQQFF. The CDR3 DNA sequence: TGTGCCAGCAGCCCCCGAGTATGGCAGCAGTTCTTC.